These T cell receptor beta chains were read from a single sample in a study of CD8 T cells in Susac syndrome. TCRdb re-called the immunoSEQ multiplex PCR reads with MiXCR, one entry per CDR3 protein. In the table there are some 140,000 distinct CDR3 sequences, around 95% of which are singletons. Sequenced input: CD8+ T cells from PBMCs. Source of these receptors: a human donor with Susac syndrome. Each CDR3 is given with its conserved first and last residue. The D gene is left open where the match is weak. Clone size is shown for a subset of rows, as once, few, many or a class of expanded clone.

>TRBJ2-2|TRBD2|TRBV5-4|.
TGTGCCAGCAGCTGGGCTAGCGGACCTACCGGGGAGCTGTTTTTT
CASSWASGPTGELFF
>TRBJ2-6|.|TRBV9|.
TGTGCCAGCAGCTTCCCGGCAGGGACTGGGGCCAACGTCCTGACTTTC
CASSFPAGTGANVLTF
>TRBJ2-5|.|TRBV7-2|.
TGTGCCAGCAGCTTTCTACGACCCTGGGAGACCCAGTACTTC
CASSFLRPWETQYF
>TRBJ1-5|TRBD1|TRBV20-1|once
TGCAGTGCCGAAAGACAGGGTGGTTCGATCAATCAGCCCCAGCATTTT
CSAERQGGSINQPQHF
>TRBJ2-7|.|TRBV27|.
TGTGCCAGCAGTTTATTTAGCGGCTACGAGCAGTACTTC
CASSLFSGYEQYF
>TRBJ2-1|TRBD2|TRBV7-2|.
TGTGCCAGCAGTATGGAGGCTAGCGGATACAATGAGCAGTTCTTC
CASSMEASGYNEQFF
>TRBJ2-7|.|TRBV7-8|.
TGTGCCAGCCGACCCCGGGACGGCCACCCTCAGCAGTACTTC
CASRPRDGHPQQYF
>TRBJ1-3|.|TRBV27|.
TGTGCCAGCAGTTTATACCAGGGAGACACCATATATTTT
CASSLYQGDTIYF
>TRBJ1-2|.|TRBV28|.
TGTGCCAGCAGTTTTGTATCTGTCGACAGCGACTCTGGCTACACCTTC
CASSFVSVDSDSGYTF
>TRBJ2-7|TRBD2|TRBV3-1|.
TGTGCCAGCAGCCAAGGGATAGCGGGACCCTACGAGCAGTACTTC
CASSQGIAGPYEQYF
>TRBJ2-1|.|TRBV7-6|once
TGTGCCAGCAGCTTAGAGCACAATGAGCAGTTCTTC
CASSLEHNEQFF
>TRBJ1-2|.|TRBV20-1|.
TGCAGTGCTAGGGGTTTCGAAGGTTACCCGGACTATGGCTACACCTTC
CSARGFEGYPDYGYTF
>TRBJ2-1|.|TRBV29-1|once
TGCAGCGGCCACTCTTTCGCTCGTGAGCAGTTCTTC
CSGHSFAREQFF
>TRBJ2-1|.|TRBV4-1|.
TGCGCCAGCAGCCATCCACCGGTGGGACACGACTCCTACAATGAGCAGTTCTTC
CASSHPPVGHDSYNEQFF
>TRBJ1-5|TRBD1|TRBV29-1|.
TGCAGCGTTGTTATGCCAGGGGGGCAGCCCCAGCATTTT
CSVVMPGGQPQHF
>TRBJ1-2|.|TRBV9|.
TGTGCCAGCAGCGGAGTGACCGTCCCTAACTATGGCTACACCTTC
CASSGVTVPNYGYTF
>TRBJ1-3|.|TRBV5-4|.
TGTGCCAGCAGAGCGAGTGGGTCTGGAAACACCATATATTTT
CASRASGSGNTIYF
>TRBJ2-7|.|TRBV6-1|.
TGTGCCAGCAGTGATGGTAACTACGAGCAGTACTTC
CASSDGNYEQYF
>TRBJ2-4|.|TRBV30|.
TGTGCCTGGAGCCCCGGGGAAACAAAAAACATTCAGTACTTC
CAWSPGETKNIQYF
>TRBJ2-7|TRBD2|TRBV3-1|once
TGTGCCAGCAGCCCCGATTCAGGGCCCGTACTAGCGGGTAACACCTACGAGCAGTACTTC
CASSPDSGPVLAGNTYEQYF
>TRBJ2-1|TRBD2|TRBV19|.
TGTGCCAGTAGTATAGATCGCGGGAGTTCCTACAATGAGCAGTTCTTC
CASSIDRGSSYNEQFF
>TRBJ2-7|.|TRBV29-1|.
TGCAGCGTTCTAACAGGGATTGGGCGCGAGCAGTACTTC
CSVLTGIGREQYF
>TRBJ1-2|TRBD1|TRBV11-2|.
TGTGCCAGCAGCCTACTGACAGGGGGAGTCTATGGCTACACCTTC
CASSLLTGGVYGYTF
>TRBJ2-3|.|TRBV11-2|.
TGTGCCAGCAGCTTAAAGTTCGAAGGGACAGATACGCAGTATTTT
CASSLKFEGTDTQYF
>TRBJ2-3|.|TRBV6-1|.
TGTGCCAGCAGTGAATACCCCGGGGACGGCACAGATACGCAGTATTTT
CASSEYPGDGTDTQYF
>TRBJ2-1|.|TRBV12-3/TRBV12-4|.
TGTGCCAGCAGTGTATCCCAGGGAAATGAGCAGTTCTTC
CASSVSQGNEQFF
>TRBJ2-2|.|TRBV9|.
TGTGCCAGCAGCGTAATCCCCGGGGAGCTGTTTTTT
CASSVIPGELFF
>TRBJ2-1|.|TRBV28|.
TGTGCCAGCAGATGGACTGCAAGCTCCTACAATGAGCAGTTCTTC
CASRWTASSYNEQFF
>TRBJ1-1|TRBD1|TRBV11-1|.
TGTGCCAGCAGCATGGACAGGGTCGGAACTGAAGCTTTCTTT
CASSMDRVGTEAFF
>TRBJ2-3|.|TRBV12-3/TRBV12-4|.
TGTGCCAGCAGTTTCCCAGGACCTGTGAATACGCAGTATTTT
CASSFPGPVNTQYF
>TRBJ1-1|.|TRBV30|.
TGTGCCTGGGGGGCCTTTGGAGGGGGGACTGAAGCTTTCTTT
CAWGAFGGGTEAFF
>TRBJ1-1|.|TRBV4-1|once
TGCGCCAGCAGCCCGTATTCCACCGGTCCCACCAGGAGTTTCTTT
CASSPYSTGPTRSFF
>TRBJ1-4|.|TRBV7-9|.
TGTGCCAGCAGCCCCCCGGGGGCGGCAGGGCTGTTTTTT
CASSPPGAAGLFF
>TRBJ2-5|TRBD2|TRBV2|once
TGTGCCAGTAGGACTAGCTATGAGACCCAGTACTTC
CASRTSYETQYF
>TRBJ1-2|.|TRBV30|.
TGTGCCTGGAGTGTAGGGGGGGTATGGGGCTACACCTTC
CAWSVGGVWGYTF